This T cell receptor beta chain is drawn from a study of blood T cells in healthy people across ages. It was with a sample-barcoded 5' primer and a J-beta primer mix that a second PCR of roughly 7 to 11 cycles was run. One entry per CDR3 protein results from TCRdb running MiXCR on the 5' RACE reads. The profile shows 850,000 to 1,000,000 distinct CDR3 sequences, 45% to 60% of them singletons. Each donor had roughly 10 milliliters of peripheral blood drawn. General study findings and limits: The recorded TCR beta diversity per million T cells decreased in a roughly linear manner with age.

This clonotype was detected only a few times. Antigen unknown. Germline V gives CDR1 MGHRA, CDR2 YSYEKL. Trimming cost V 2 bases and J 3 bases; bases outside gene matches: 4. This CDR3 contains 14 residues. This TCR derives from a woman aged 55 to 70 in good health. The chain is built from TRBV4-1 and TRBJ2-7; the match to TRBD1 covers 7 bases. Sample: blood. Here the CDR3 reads CASSQTTGVYEQYF. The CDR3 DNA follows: TGCGCCAGCAGCCAAACTACAGGGGTCTACGAGCAGTACTTC.